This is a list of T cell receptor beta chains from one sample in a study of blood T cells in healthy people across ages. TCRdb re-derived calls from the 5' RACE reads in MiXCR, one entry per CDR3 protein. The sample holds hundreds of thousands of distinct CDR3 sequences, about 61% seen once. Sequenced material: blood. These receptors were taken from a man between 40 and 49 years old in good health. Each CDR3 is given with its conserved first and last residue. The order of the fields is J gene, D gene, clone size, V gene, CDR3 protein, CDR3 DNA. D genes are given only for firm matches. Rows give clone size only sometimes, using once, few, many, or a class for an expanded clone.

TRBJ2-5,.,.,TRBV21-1,CASSKGGRQETQYF,TGTGCCAGCAGCAAAGGAGGCAGACAAGAGACCCAGTACTTC
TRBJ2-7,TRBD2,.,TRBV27,CASTPISRLASEQYF,TGTGCCAGCACTCCCATTTCGAGACTAGCTAGCGAGCAGTACTTC
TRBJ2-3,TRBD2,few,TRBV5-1,CASSLRGTSGTDTQYF,TGCGCCAGCAGCTTGCGTGGGACTAGCGGCACAGATACGCAGTATTTT
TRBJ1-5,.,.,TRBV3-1,CASSQDRVRSTPQHF,TGTGCCAGCAGCCAAGACCGGGTCCGATCGACGCCCCAGCATTTT
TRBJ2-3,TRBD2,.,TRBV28,CASSLRFKRDRWVRDRDTQYF,TGTGCCAGCAGTTTACGGTTCAAGCGGGACCGGTGGGTCAGGGACCGAGATACGCAGTATTTT
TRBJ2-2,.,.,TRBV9,CASSGRTDTGELFF,TGTGCCAGCAGCGGGAGGACAGACACCGGGGAGCTGTTTTTT
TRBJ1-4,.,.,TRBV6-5,CASSLMLGAGEKLFF,TGTGCCAGCAGCCTCATGTTGGGGGCAGGGGAAAAACTGTTTTTT
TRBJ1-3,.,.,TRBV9,CASSAGHQVGPGNTIYF,TGTGCCAGCAGCGCGGGCCACCAGGTTGGGCCTGGAAACACCATATATTTT
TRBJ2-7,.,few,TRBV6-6,CASSSRAGYEQYF,TGTGCCAGCAGTTCTAGGGCAGGGTACGAGCAGTACTTC
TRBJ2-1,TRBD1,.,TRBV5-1,CASSLGVRDRGFF,TGCGCCAGCAGCTTGGGAGTCCGGGACAGGGGGTTCTTC
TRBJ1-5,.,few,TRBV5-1,CASSWGAGDQPQHF,TGCGCCAGCAGCTGGGGGGCAGGGGATCAGCCCCAGCATTTT
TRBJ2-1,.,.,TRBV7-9,CASSSQHRSSYNEQFF,TGTGCCAGCAGCTCCCAGCACAGGAGCTCCTACAATGAGCAGTTCTTC
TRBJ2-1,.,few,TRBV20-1,CSAQGTPYNEQFF,TGCAGTGCTCAGGGGACACCGTACAATGAGCAGTTCTTC
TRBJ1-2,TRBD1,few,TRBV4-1,CASSQAHPTDRIIRGYTF,TGCGCCAGCAGCCAAGCCCACCCGACGGACAGGATAATACGCGGCTACACCTTC
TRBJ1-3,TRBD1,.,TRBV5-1,CASSLATGAENSGNTIYF,TGCGCCAGCAGCTTGGCGACAGGGGCAGAAAACTCTGGAAACACCATATATTTT
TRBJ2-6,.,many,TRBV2,CASSLGGANVLTF,TGTGCCAGCAGTTTGGGTGGGGCCAACGTCCTGACTTTC
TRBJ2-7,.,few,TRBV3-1,CASSHPFSFPHEQYF,TGTGCCAGCAGCCACCCTTTCAGCTTTCCCCACGAGCAGTACTTC
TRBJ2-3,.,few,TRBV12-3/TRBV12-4,CASSQGGGGGTDTQYF,TGTGCCAGCAGCCAGGGGGGCGGGGGAGGCACAGATACGCAGTATTTT
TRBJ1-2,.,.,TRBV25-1,CASSERSRPLYGYTF,TGTGCCAGCAGTGAACGCAGCCGCCCCCTTTATGGCTACACCTTC
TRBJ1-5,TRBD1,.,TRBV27,CASSLGTGAQPQHF,TGTGCCAGCAGTTTAGGGACAGGGGCTCAGCCCCAGCATTTT
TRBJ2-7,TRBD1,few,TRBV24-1,CATSESGQGAYEQYF,TGTGCCACCAGCGAATCGGGACAGGGGGCATACGAGCAGTACTTC
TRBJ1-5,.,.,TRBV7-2,CASSLAPGRDLNQPQHF,TGTGCCAGCAGCTTAGCGCCCGGCAGGGACCTCAATCAGCCCCAGCATTTT
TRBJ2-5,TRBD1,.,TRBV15,CATSGLGQGYQETQYF,TGTGCCACCAGCGGCCTGGGACAGGGCTACCAAGAGACCCAGTACTTC
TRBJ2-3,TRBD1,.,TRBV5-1,CASSLETGGLDTQYF,TGCGCCAGCAGCTTGGAGACAGGGGGCTTAGATACGCAGTATTTT
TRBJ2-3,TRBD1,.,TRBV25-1,CASSDKLAPGQGVTDTQYF,TGTGCCAGCAGTGATAAATTAGCCCCCGGACAGGGGGTCACAGATACGCAGTATTTT
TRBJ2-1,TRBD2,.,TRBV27,CASTLGTSGLNEQFF,TGTGCCAGCACCTTGGGGACTAGCGGTCTCAATGAGCAGTTCTTC
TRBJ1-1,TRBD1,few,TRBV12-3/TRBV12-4,CASSIRDSEAFF,TGTGCCAGCAGTATCCGGGACAGTGAAGCTTTCTTT
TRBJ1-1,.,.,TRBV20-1,CSVRSSQNTEAFF,TGCAGTGTCCGAAGCAGTCAGAACACTGAAGCTTTCTTT
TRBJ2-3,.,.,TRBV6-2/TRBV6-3,CASSSRSLYTDTQYF,TGTGCCAGCAGTTCGCGGAGCCTTTACACAGATACGCAGTATTTT
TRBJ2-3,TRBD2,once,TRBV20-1,CGATTTSGRSDTQYF,TGCGGTGCTACTACCACTAGCGGGAGGTCAGATACGCAGTATTTT
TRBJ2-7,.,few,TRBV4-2,CASSQDRGPGYEQYF,TGTGCCAGCAGCCAAGATCGGGGGCCGGGTTACGAGCAGTACTTC
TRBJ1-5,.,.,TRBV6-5,CASRRLTGTGNQPQHF,TGTGCCAGCAGACGACTTACCGGGACCGGTAATCAGCCCCAGCATTTT
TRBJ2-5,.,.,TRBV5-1,CASTPEVVGNEQYF,TGCGCCAGCACCCCAGAAGTGGTGGGGAATGAGCAGTACTTC